In this sample, the clone carrying this T cell receptor beta chain turned up many times. The CDR3 length is 13 residues. With 5 bases removed from V and 3 bases from J, the gap between germline ends came to 10 bases. Germline V gives CDR1 SGHTA, CDR2 FQGNSA. These data are taken from a study of T cells in Graves' hyperthyroidism and ophthalmopathy. Uncontrolled infection, other autoimmune disease, pregnancy or lactation led to exclusion. PBMCs were sourced from about 10 ml fresh peripheral blood. Amplified TCR beta CDR3 regions derived from RNA transcripts. The HTBI primer set was used in a first-round RT-PCR of the TCR CDR3. TCRdb re-analysed the multiplex PCR reads in MiXCR, keeping a single row per CDR3 protein. The sample lists roughly 290,000 distinct CDR3 sequences, approximately 17% seen once, with approximately 57% in the top ten.

The V gene is TRBV7-2, the J gene TRBJ1-2; D is ambiguous. Material for sequencing was blood. This TCR came from a woman in her sixties or seventies with Graves' ophthalmopathy. The DNA for the CDR3 is TGTGCCAGCAGCCCTCACCCTGACTATGGCTACACCTTC. It codes for CASSPHPDYGYTF. Variable domain in full (rest from reference TRBV7-2 and TRBJ1-2): GAGVSQSPSNKVTEKGKDVELRCDPISGHTALYWYRQSLGQGLEFLIYFQGNSAPDKSGLPSDRFSAERTGGSVSTLTIQRTQQEDSAVYLCASSPHPDYGYTFGSGTRLTVV.